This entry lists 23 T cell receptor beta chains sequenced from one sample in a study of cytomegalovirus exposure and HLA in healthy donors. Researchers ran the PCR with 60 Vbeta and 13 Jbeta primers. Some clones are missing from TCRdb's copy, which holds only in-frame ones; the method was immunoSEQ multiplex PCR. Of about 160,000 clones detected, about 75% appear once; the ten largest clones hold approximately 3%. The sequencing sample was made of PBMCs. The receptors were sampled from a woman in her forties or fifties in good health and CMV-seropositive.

The CDR3 DNA reads TGCGCCAGCAGCTTGTTCGGGGGGCGGGATGAAAAACTGTTTTTT. Its protein product is CASSLFGGRDEKLFF. This rearrangement joins TRBV5-1 to TRBJ1-4, with D perhaps matching TRBD1 (6 bases). The CDR3 runs 15 residues. CDR1 is SGHRS and CDR2 is YFSETQ in the germline V gene. The V and J ends lost 1 base and 6 bases respectively, with 13 bases between them.

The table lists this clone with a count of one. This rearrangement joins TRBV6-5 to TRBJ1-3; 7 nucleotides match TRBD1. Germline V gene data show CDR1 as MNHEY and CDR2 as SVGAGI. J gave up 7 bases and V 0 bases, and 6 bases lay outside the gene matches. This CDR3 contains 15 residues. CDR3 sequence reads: CASSYSTGRANTIYF. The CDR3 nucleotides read TGTGCCAGCAGTTACTCGACAGGGAGAGCGAACACCATATATTTT.

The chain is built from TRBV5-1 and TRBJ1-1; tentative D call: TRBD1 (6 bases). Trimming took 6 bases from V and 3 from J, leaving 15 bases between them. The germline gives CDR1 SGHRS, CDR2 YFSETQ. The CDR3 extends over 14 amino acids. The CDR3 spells CASTTDGTYTEAFF. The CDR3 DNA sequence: TGCGCCAGCACCACCGATGGGACATACACTGAAGCTTTCTTT.

This CDR3 reads CSVVYSLNTGELFF. Here the CDR3 DNA reads TGCAGCGTTGTATACAGTCTAAACACCGGGGAGCTGTTTTTT. The chain uses TRBV29-1 and TRBJ2-2; D ambiguous. This CDR3 has 14 amino acids. In germline, CDR1 is SQVTM, CDR2 ANQGSEA. V dropped 4 bases and J dropped 2 bases, with 11 bases sitting between them.

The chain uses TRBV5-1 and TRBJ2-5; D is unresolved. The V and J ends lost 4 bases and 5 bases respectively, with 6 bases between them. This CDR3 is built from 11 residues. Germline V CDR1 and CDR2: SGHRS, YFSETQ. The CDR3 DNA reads TGCGCCAGCAGCCAACAGGAGACCCAGTACTTC. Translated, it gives CASSQQETQYF.

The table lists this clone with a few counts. Here the CDR3 reads CASSLRTSSYEQYF. CDR3 coding DNA: TGCGCCAGCAGCTTAAGGACTAGCTCCTACGAGCAGTACTTC. The chain couples TRBV5-1 to TRBJ2-7, with TRBD2 identical over 7 bases. This CDR3 spans 14 amino acids. Looked up from germline, CDR1 is SGHRS and CDR2 is YFSETQ. After removal of 2 bases from V and 0 bases from J, the junction contained 2 bases not matched to a gene.

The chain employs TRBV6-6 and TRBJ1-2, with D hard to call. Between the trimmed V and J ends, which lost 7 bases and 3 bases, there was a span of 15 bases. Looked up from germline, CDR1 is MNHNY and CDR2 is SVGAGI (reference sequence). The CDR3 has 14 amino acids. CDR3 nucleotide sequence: TGTGCCAGCACCTCCTCCCCGGTTTACTATGGCTACACCTTC. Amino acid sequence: CASTSSPVYYGYTF.

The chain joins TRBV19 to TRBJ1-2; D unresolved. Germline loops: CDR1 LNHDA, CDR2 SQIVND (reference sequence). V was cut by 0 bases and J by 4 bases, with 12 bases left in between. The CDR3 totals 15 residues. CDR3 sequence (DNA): TGTGCCAGTAGTATAGATATGGTGCGGGTCTATGGCTACACCTTC. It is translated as CASSIDMVRVYGYTF.

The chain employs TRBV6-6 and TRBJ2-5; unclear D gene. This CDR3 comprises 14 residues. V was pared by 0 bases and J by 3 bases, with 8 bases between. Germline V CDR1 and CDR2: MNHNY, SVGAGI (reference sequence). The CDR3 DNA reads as TGTGCCAGCAGTTACTCAGCTACCAAAGAGACCCAGTACTTC. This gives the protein CASSYSATKETQYF.

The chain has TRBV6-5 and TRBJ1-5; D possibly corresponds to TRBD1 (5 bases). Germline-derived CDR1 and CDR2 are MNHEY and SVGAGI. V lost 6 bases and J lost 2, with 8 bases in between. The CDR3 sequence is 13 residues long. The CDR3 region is CASRVRGNQPQHF. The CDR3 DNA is TGTGCCAGCAGGGTCAGGGGCAATCAGCCCCAGCATTTT.

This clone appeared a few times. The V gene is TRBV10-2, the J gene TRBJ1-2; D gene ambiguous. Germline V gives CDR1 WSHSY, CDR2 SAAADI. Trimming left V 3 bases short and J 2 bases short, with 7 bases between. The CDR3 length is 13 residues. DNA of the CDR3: TGCGCCAGCAGTGAATCGGGGAACTATGGCTACACCTTC. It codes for CASSESGNYGYTF.

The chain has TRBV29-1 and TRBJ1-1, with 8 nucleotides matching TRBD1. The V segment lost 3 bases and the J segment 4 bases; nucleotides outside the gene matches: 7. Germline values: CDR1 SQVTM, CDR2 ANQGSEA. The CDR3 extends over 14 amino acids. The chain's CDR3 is CSVDSRGRGTEAFF. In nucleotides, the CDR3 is TGCAGCGTTGACTCCAGGGGGCGAGGCACTGAAGCTTTCTTT.

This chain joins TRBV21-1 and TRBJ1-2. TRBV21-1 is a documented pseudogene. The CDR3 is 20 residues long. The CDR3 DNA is TGTGCCAGCAGCAAAGTCGGGGGGATAGTCGGGGGTTTACCTATATATGGCTACACCTTC. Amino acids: CASSKVGGIVGGLPIYGYTF.

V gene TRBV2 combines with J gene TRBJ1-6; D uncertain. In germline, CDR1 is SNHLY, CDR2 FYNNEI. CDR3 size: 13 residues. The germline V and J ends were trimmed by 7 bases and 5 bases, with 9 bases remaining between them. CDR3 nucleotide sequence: TGTGCCAGCATTACAGTTCATAATTCACCCCTCCACTTT. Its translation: CASITVHNSPLHF. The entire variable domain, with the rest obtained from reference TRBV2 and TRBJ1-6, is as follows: EPEVTQTPSHQVTQMGQEVILRCVPISNHLYFYWYRQILGQKVEFLVSFYNNEISEKSEIFDDQFSVERPDGSNFTLKIRSTKLEDSAMYFCASITVHNSPLHFGNGTRLTVT.

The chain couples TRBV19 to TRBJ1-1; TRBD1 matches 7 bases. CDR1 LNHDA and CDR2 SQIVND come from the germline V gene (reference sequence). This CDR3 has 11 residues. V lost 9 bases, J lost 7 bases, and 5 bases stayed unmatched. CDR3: CASQRQGEAFF. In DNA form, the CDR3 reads TGTGCCAGCCAAAGACAGGGTGAAGCTTTCTTT.

The CDR3 is CASRWQGNTEAFF. CDR3 DNA: TGTGCCAGCAGGTGGCAGGGGAACACTGAAGCTTTCTTT. This rearrangement joins TRBV6-1 to TRBJ1-1; maybe TRBD1 (5 bases). Trimming cost V 6 bases and J 1 base, with 9 bases left between them. The CDR3 is made up of 13 amino acids. Per germline, CDR1 MNHNS and CDR2 SASEGT.

Here the CDR3 DNA reads TGCAGGGCAGGACATGCAGATACGCAGTATTTT. It is translated as CRAGHADTQYF. The chain employs TRBV20-1 and TRBJ2-3; weak D call: TRBD1 (5 bases). The CDR3 length is 11 residues. Germline loops: CDR1 DFQATT, CDR2 SNEGSKA (reference sequence).

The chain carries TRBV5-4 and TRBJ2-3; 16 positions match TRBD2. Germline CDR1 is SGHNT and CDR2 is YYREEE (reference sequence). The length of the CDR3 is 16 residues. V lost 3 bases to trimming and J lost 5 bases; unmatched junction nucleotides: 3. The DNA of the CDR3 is TGTGCCAGCAGCTCGGGACTAGCGGGGGGGCTAGATACGCAGTATTTT. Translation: CASSSGLAGGLDTQYF.

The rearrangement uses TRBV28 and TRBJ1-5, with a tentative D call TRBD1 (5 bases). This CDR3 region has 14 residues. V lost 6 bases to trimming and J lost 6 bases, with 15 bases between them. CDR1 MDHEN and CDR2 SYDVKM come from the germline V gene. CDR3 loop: CASSPLGASQPQHF. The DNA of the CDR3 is TGTGCCAGCAGCCCTTTAGGGGCGAGTCAGCCCCAGCATTTT.

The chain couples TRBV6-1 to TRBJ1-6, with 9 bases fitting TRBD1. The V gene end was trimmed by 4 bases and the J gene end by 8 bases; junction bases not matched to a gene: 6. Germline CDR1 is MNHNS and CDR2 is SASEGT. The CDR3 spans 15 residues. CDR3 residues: CASSALGTGYSPLHF. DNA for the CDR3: TGTGCCAGCAGTGCACTTGGGACAGGGTATTCACCCCTCCACTTT.

The CDR3 DNA reads TGTGCCAGCAGCTTTGGCAGGGGGCCGCCCGGGGAGCTGTTTTTT. Amino acids: CASSFGRGPPGELFF. The rearrangement joins TRBV5-4 to TRBJ2-2; TRBD1 agrees at 8 bases. The ends lost 2 bases at V and 6 bases at J; junction bases unmatched: 6. Germline assignment: CDR1 SGHNT and CDR2 YYREEE (reference sequence). The CDR3 is made up of 15 amino acids.

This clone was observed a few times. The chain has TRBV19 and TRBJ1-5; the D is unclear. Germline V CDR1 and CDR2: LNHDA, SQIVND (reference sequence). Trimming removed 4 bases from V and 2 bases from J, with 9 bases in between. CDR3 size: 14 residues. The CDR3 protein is CASSNPGGNQPQHF. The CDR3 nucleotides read TGTGCCAGTAGTAACCCCGGGGGCAATCAGCCCCAGCATTTT.

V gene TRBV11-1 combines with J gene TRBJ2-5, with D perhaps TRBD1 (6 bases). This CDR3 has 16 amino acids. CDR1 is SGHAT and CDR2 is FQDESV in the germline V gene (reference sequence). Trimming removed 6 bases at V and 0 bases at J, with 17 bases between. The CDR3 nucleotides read TGTGCCAGCAGTTCCCCTCGGGACACTGACCAAGAGACCCAGTACTTC. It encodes CASSSPRDTDQETQYF.